This T cell receptor beta chain is from a study of blood T cell repertoires in COVID-19. Study-level background: Samples came from the United States, Italy and Spain, spanning acute and convalescent COVID-19. T cells, B-cell-depleted T cells, or PBMCs provided the cDNA or gDNA that served as material.

Per the authors' pipeline: Reference gene primers were amplified, and this amplification served to estimate nucleated cell counts. Assay used: immunoSEQ multiplex PCR; TCRdb lists only in-frame clones, some missing. D and trimming were read from the DNA, whereas the V and J calls and clone size are those reported in that table. This sample yields about 130,000 clones, of which approximately 80% are seen a single time; about 12% belongs to the top ten. This clone was detected a few times. This receptor was taken from a woman aged 55-70 years with acute or convalescent COVID-19. Sequencing input: peripheral blood.

CDR3 sequence reads: CAAGVAGKQPQHF. Here the CDR3 DNA reads TGTGCCGCAGGGGTGGCAGGAAAACAGCCCCAGCATTTT. The chain carries TRBV10-3 and TRBJ1-5; TRBD1 might be the D (6 bases). CDR3 length equals 13 residues. Germline V gene lookup returns CDR1 ENHRY and CDR2 SYGVKD. Trimming left V 11 bases short and J 7 bases short, with 18 bases between.